These 27 T cell receptor beta chains were sequenced from one sample in a study of CD8+ T cells in alopecia areata. cDNA prepared by RNA extraction and subsequent reverse transcription served as the template for sequencing. Sequencing used immunoSEQ multiplex PCR; TCRdb keeps in-frame clones, though not all of them. The table has about 110,000 clones, roughly 60% seen once. Sequencing was carried out using CD8+ T cells sorted from blood. The receptors originated from a human donor in good health.

V is TRBV2 and J is TRBJ2-3; D is ambiguous. Germline V gene lookup returns CDR1 SNHLY and CDR2 FYNNEI. The CDR3 is 10 amino acids. V lost 3 bases to trimming and J lost 14 bases, with 9 bases between them. The chain's CDR3 is CASSDLLPYF. CDR3 in DNA: TGTGCCAGCAGTGACTTACTTCCGTATTTT.

About this clone: At one end, the junction sequence differs from germline, possibly due to a read error. J is TRBJ2-6 and V is TRBV7-9; D is undetermined. The germline CDR1 and CDR2 sequences are SEHNR and FQNEAQ (reference sequence). CDR3 size: 15 residues. The CDR3 loop reads CASSQDGAGANVLTF. The CDR3 DNA is TGCGCCAGCAGCCAAGACGGTGCTGGGGCCAACGTCCTGACTTTC. The whole variable domain, filled in from reference TRBV7-9 and TRBJ2-6, reads DTGVSQNPRHKITKRGQNVTFRCDPISEHNRLYWYRQTLGQGPEFLTYFQNEAQLEKSRLLSDRFSAERPKGSFSTLEIQRTEQGDSAMYLCASSQDGAGANVLTFGAGSRLTVL.

This clone came up a few times. The CDR3 nucleotides are TGTGCCACCAGCAGAGATTGGGCGACTAATGAAAAACTGTTTTTT. It translates to CATSRDWATNEKLFF. The rearrangement joins TRBV15 to TRBJ1-4, with D unclear. Germline assignment: CDR1 LNHNV and CDR2 YYDKDF (reference sequence). Trimming took off 0 bases at V and 2 bases at J, with 7 bases between the two ends. The CDR3 length is 15 residues.

The chain carries TRBV27 and TRBJ2-1; 8 bases align to TRBD2. CDR1 and CDR2 from the germline V gene are MNHEY and SMNVEV (reference sequence). V lost 9 bases and J lost 7; bases outside the gene matches: 17. CDR3 size: 16 residues. The DNA for the CDR3 is TGTGCCAGTTATTATAGCGGGGACAAAACTGAGAATGAGCAGTTCTTC. This encodes CASYYSGDKTENEQFF.

This chain links TRBV5-1 with TRBJ1-2, with D hard to call. The CDR3 has 14 residues. The V and J ends lost 0 bases and 2 bases respectively, with 8 bases between them. Germline CDR1 SGHRS, CDR2 YFSETQ. The CDR3 coding sequence is TGCGCCAGCAGCTTGGTCTTTGGAAACTATGGCTACACCTTC. Its translation: CASSLVFGNYGYTF.

The V and J genes are TRBV19 and TRBJ1-5; a possible D gene is TRBD1 (6 bases). The length of the CDR3 is 16 residues. V was trimmed by 1 base and J by 4 bases, leaving 14 bases between them. Germline values: CDR1 LNHDA, CDR2 SQIVND (reference sequence). The CDR3 loop is CASSIGWGAWNQPQHF. The CDR3 nucleotides read TGTGCCAGTAGTATAGGGTGGGGGGCCTGGAATCAGCCCCAGCATTTT.

The J gene is TRBJ2-7, the V gene TRBV28; D remains unclear. Per the germline V gene, CDR1 is MDHEN and CDR2 is SYDVKM. Trimming shortened V by 8 bases and J by 5 bases, and 19 bases separated the two germline ends. This CDR3 spans 14 amino acids. The CDR3 here is CASAIRALNNEQYF. The DNA of the CDR3 is TGTGCCAGCGCAATAAGGGCTTTAAATAACGAGCAGTACTTC.

The chain uses TRBV29-1 and TRBJ1-3; D remains ambiguous. Trimming took off 7 bases at V and 0 bases at J, with 13 bases between the two ends. The CDR3 covers 14 residues. Germline V CDR1 and CDR2: SQVTM, ANQGSEA. For the CDR3, the DNA is TGCAGCGCCGGTGGGGAAGTCTCTGGAAACACCATATATTTT. This encodes CSAGGEVSGNTIYF.

This rearrangement joins TRBV15 to TRBJ1-1; 7 positions match TRBD1. CDR1 and CDR2 (germline): LNHNV, YYDKDF (reference sequence). V was pared by 1 base and J by 5 bases, with 7 bases of the junction left unmatched. This CDR3 contains 15 residues. The CDR3 region is CATSRVGRGDTEAFF. DNA of the CDR3: TGTGCCACCAGCAGAGTTGGCAGGGGGGATACTGAAGCTTTCTTT.

This chain joins TRBV28 and TRBJ2-5; D not certain. Trimming removed 4 bases from V and 1 base from J, with 16 bases in between. The germline gives CDR1 MDHEN, CDR2 SYDVKM. This CDR3 has 16 residues. Here the CDR3 DNA reads TGTGCCAGCAGTTCCTCGTGGTGGGGTGGCCAAGAGACCCAGTACTTC. This codes for CASSSSWWGGQETQYF.

The chain joins TRBV11-2 to TRBJ1-1, with 7 bases fitting TRBD1. CDR3 size: 15 residues. CDR1 is SGHAT and CDR2 is FQNNGV in the germline V gene. V shed 3 bases and J 3 bases; nucleotides not matched to a gene: 7. The CDR3 nucleotides read TGTGCCAGCAGCTTTATACAGGGGTGGGACACTGAAGCTTTCTTT. Translating it yields CASSFIQGWDTEAFF. The full variable domain, rest sourced from reference TRBV11-2 and TRBJ1-1, is EAGVAQSPRYKIIEKRQSVAFWCNPISGHATLYWYQQILGQGPKLLIQFQNNGVVDDSQLPKDRFSAERLKGVDSTLKIQPAKLEDSAVYLCASSFIQGWDTEAFFGQGTRLTVV.

This sequence joins TRBV5-6 and TRBJ1-1; no definite D call. Trimming removed 2 bases at V and 4 bases at J, with 6 bases between. The V gene's germline CDR1 is SGHDT and CDR2 YYEEEE. This CDR3 has 12 amino acids. The CDR3 loop reads CASSLRSTEAFF. The CDR3 DNA reads TGTGCCAGCAGCTTAAGGAGCACTGAAGCTTTCTTT.

In its sample, this clone was seen a few times. The chain employs TRBV21-1 and TRBJ2-3; no check of the table's D call, TRBD1, against the DNA was made. TRBV21-1 has pseudogene status. CDR3 length equals 15 residues. CDR3 DNA: TGTGCCAGCAGCACCAGGACAGCATGCACAGATACGCAGTATTTT. Its translation: CASSTRTACTDTQYF.

The chain links TRBV27 to TRBJ2-7, with 7 nucleotides matching TRBD1. V was clipped by 4 bases and J by 4 bases; unmatched bases: 10. Germline lookup yields CDR1 MNHEY and CDR2 SMNVEV (reference sequence). This CDR3 region has 15 residues. CDR3 sequence reads: CASSSNRDRPYEQYF. CDR3 nucleotide sequence: TGTGCCAGCAGTTCCAACCGGGACAGACCGTACGAGCAGTACTTC.

The rearrangement uses TRBV13 and TRBJ1-1; D not certain. CDR1 is PRHDT, CDR2 FYEKMQ, per germline (reference sequence). This CDR3 is built from 15 residues. V lost 5 bases and J 0 bases, leaving 13 bases between the germline ends. Here the CDR3 reads CASSPRRVLNTEAFF. The CDR3 DNA sequence: TGTGCCAGCAGCCCTCGGCGGGTTTTGAACACTGAAGCTTTCTTT. Filled out from reference TRBV13 and TRBJ1-1, the complete variable domain reads AAGVIQSPRHLIKEKRETATLKCYPIPRHDTVYWYQQGPGQDPQFLISFYEKMQSDKGSIPDRFSAQQFSDYHSELNMSSLELGDSALYFCASSPRRVLNTEAFFGQGTRLTVV.

The V and J genes are TRBV28 and TRBJ2-7; possibly TRBD1 for D (6 bases). V gave up 6 bases and J gave up 4 bases, with 16 bases separating them. The CDR3 runs to 14 residues. Germline CDR1 reads MDHEN; CDR2 reads SYDVKM. Here the CDR3 reads CASRTFRGQYEQYF. For the CDR3, the DNA is TGTGCCAGCAGGACGTTCAGGGGACAATACGAGCAGTACTTC.

CDR3 sequence: CAWGRNTEAFF. CDR3 nucleotides: TGTGCCTGGGGGAGGAACACTGAAGCTTTCTTT. The chain has TRBV30 and TRBJ1-1, with D hard to call. The CDR3 is 11 residues long. Per germline, CDR1 GTSNPN and CDR2 SVGIG (reference sequence). Trimming shortened V by 5 bases and J by 1 base, and 5 bases separated the two germline ends.

This clone has more than one count but fewer than ten. The genes are TRBV30 and TRBJ2-3; D might be TRBD2 (5 bases). CDR1 and CDR2 from the germline V gene are GTSNPN and SVGIG (reference sequence). V was shortened by 0 bases and J by 1 base, with 8 bases between the two germline ends. The CDR3 is 14 amino acids. CDR3 DNA sequence: TGTGCCTGGAGTGTGGCCGGGGGCACAGATACGCAGTATTTT. It is translated as CAWSVAGGTDTQYF.

CDR3 coding DNA: TGTGCCTGGAGTGTGGGCAGGCGCTACGAGCAGTACTTC. Amino acid sequence: CAWSVGRRYEQYF. The chain links TRBV30 to TRBJ2-7; D ambiguous. V lost 0 bases and J lost 3, with 9 bases in between. CDR1 and CDR2 (germline): GTSNPN, SVGIG (reference sequence). This CDR3 spans 13 amino acids.

The chain employs TRBV5-6 and TRBJ2-3, with D maybe TRBD1 (6 bases). Trimming shortened V by 2 bases and J by 0 bases, and 10 bases separated the two germline ends. From germline, CDR1 is SGHDT and CDR2 YYEEEE. The CDR3 consists of 15 residues. The CDR3 bases are TGTGCCAGCAGCTTCCCAACAGGGAGCACAGATACGCAGTATTTT. Amino acids: CASSFPTGSTDTQYF.

Worth noting for this clone: A read error may account for a junction end that differs from germline. The CDR3 reads CAWGVGSSGNTIYF. For the CDR3, the DNA is TGTGCCTGGGGTGTGGGTAGCTCTGGAAACACCATATATTTT. V is TRBV30 and J is TRBJ1-3; D gene unclear. Per germline, CDR1 GTSNPN and CDR2 SVGIG (reference sequence). This CDR3 contains 14 residues.

This rearrangement joins TRBV2 to TRBJ1-1, with D unresolved. V shed 3 bases and J shed 2 bases, with 10 bases lying between them. This CDR3 has 14 residues. Germline V gene lookup returns CDR1 SNHLY and CDR2 FYNNEI. DNA of the CDR3: TGTGCCAGCAGTGAGGCAGGAGGTAACACTGAAGCTTTCTTT. It codes for CASSEAGGNTEAFF.

J is TRBJ2-5 and V is TRBV7-8; D ambiguous. Germline CDR1 SGHVS, CDR2 FQNEAQ. Trimming took off 5 bases at V and 5 bases at J, with 12 bases between the two ends. The CDR3 runs to 13 residues. In DNA, the CDR3 is TGTGCCAGCAGCCGGGTGCAGCTCGAGACCCAGTACTTC. It translates to CASSRVQLETQYF.

This clone has only one observation. One end of the junction varies from germline; a read error may be responsible. This sequence joins TRBV7-7 and TRBJ2-7, with TRBD1 identical over 11 bases. This CDR3 is built from 13 residues. CDR1 SSHAT and CDR2 FNYEAQ come from the germline V gene (reference sequence). The CDR3, as DNA: TGTGCTAGCAGCCCCGGGACAGGGGGGGAGCAGTACTTC. This encodes CASSPGTGGEQYF.

The V call is TRBV6-1, the J call TRBJ2-2; TRBD1 agrees at 8 bases. The V gene end was trimmed by 6 bases and the J gene end by 3 bases; junction bases not matched to a gene: 3. This CDR3 has 14 residues. In germline, CDR1 is MNHNS, CDR2 SASEGT. The CDR3 coding sequence is TGTGCCAGCAGGACAGGGGAGGACACCGGGGAGCTGTTTTTT. Its protein product is CASRTGEDTGELFF.

Note on this clone: Other DNA sequences in the sample encode the same CDR3. The J gene is TRBJ2-7, the V gene TRBV27; unclear D gene. The CDR3 has 11 amino acids. V was trimmed by 3 bases and J by 5 bases, leaving 5 bases between them. From germline, CDR1 is MNHEY and CDR2 SMNVEV (reference sequence). As DNA, the CDR3 is TGTGCCAGCAGTTTTGGCCACGAGCAGTACTTC. Protein product: CASSFGHEQYF.

In its sample, this clone was seen a few times. V usage is TRBV14 and J usage is TRBJ1-1; TRBD1 is a possible D gene (5 bases). V shed 4 bases and J shed 3 bases, with 12 bases lying between them. The germline gives CDR1 SGHDN, CDR2 FVKESK. This CDR3 spans 14 amino acids. The CDR3 DNA reads as TGTGCCAGCAGCCGGGGGGATGGAGACACTGAAGCTTTCTTT. Translation: CASSRGDGDTEAFF.